Below are 30 T cell receptor beta chains sequenced from a single sample in a study of T-cell reconstitution after alpha-beta-depleted transplantation in children. Unique molecular identifiers featured in how the TCRbeta library was prepared. TCRdb re-analysed the PCR reads in MiXCR, keeping a single row per CDR3 protein. The table has 600,000 to 700,000 distinct CDR3 sequences, about an eighth seen once. This sample comprised PBMCs, obtained before TCRalphabeta/CD19-depleted stem cell transplant. The receptors derive from a girl aged 2 to 9 with congenital amegakaryocytic thrombocytopenia, due to receive a stem cell transplant.

This clonotype was found many times. The chain recombines TRBV7-8 with TRBJ2-4; perhaps TRBD2 as D (6 bases). The CDR3 is made up of 16 amino acids. Germline values: CDR1 SGHVS, CDR2 FQNEAQ. Trimming removed 4 bases from V and 0 bases from J, with 13 bases in between. CDR3 sequence: CASSSGLSIAKNIQYF. CDR3 nucleotides: TGTGCCAGCAGCTCGGGACTTTCAATAGCCAAAAACATTCAGTACTTC.

V and J are TRBV20-1 and TRBJ2-5, with D perhaps matching TRBD2 (6 bases). V lost 6 bases, J lost 2 bases, and 19 bases lay in between. The CDR3 extends over 15 amino acids. The germline V gene encodes CDR1 DFQATT and CDR2 SNEGSKA (reference sequence). The chain's CDR3 is CSAAPAGRGQETQYF. For the CDR3, the DNA is TGCAGTGCAGCCCCCGCGGGGAGAGGACAAGAGACCCAGTACTTC.

The table lists this clonotype with many counts. The chain couples TRBV29-1 to TRBJ2-6; TRBD2 might be the D (5 bases). There are 16 residues in the CDR3. CDR1 is SQVTM and CDR2 is ANQGSEA in the germline V gene. V dropped 3 bases and J dropped 0 bases, with 12 bases sitting between them. As DNA, the CDR3 is TGCAGCGTTGAGGCGGGCGCTGTCTCTGGGGCCAACGTCCTGACTTTC. This encodes CSVEAGAVSGANVLTF.

This clonotype was seen repeatedly, ten times or more. The chain has TRBV29-1 and TRBJ2-7; no clear D. The germline V gene has CDR1 SQVTM and CDR2 ANQGSEA. Trimming removed 0 bases from V and 4 bases from J, with 10 bases in between. This CDR3 region has 13 residues. The CDR3 reads CSVEDSWEYEQYF. CDR3 nucleotide sequence: TGCAGCGTTGAAGATAGTTGGGAATACGAGCAGTACTTC.

To note about this clonotype: Just one base apart from a much larger clone, this may be a read error. The V gene is TRBV3-1, the J gene TRBJ2-3; D gene uncertain. The J call may be wrong; the DNA end is better matched by TRBJ1-5. This CDR3 region has 14 residues. Per the germline V gene, CDR1 is LGHDT and CDR2 is YNNKEL (reference sequence). CDR3 amino acids: CASSQTASTDTQHF. The CDR3 DNA is TGTGCCAGCAGCCAGACGGCTAGCACAGATACGCAGCATTTT.

This clonotype was detected many times. The chain is built from TRBV20-1 and TRBJ2-3; 7 bases map to TRBD2. Unmatched junction bases numbered 6, after V lost 1 base and J lost 2 bases. The CDR3 consists of 15 residues. In germline, CDR1 is DFQATT, CDR2 SNEGSKA (reference sequence). CDR3 in amino acids: CSARAGGTTTDTQYF. In DNA, the CDR3 is TGCAGTGCTAGAGCGGGAGGAACAACCACAGATACGCAGTATTTT.

J is TRBJ2-1 and V is TRBV15, with D unresolved. The CDR3 extends over 15 amino acids. In germline, CDR1 is LNHNV, CDR2 YYDKDF (reference sequence). Trimming stripped 5 bases from V and 0 bases from J, with 11 bases between. CDR3 nucleotide sequence: TGTGCCACCAGCGCACCTTTTCTCTCCTACAATGAGCAGTTCTTC. It translates to CATSAPFLSYNEQFF.

This clonotype was counted a few times. The chain is built from TRBV11-2 and TRBJ2-1, with D possibly being TRBD1 or TRBD2 (6 bases each). Germline V lookup: CDR1 SGHAT, CDR2 FQNNGV. V dropped 6 bases and J dropped 0 bases, with 15 bases sitting between them. There are 16 residues in the CDR3. The CDR3 DNA reads TGTGCCAGCAGGGAGGGGGGCCTTCGCTCCTACAATGAGCAGTTCTTC. This codes for CASREGGLRSYNEQFF.

The V and J genes are TRBV5-1 and TRBJ2-3; D might be TRBD2 (6 bases). This CDR3 has 13 residues. From germline, CDR1 is SGHRS and CDR2 YFSETQ. Trimming removed 7 bases from V and 4 bases from J, with 13 bases in between. The CDR3 is CASAPGGADTQYF. CDR3 coding DNA: TGCGCCAGCGCCCCAGGAGGGGCAGATACGCAGTATTTT.

This clonotype has a handful of counts. This sequence joins TRBV10-3 and TRBJ2-1; the D is unclear. V was clipped by 6 bases and J by 2 bases, with 5 bases between them. Germline lookup yields CDR1 ENHRY and CDR2 SYGVKD. This CDR3 spans 12 amino acids. CDR3: CAISPTYNEQFF. DNA of the CDR3: TGTGCCATCAGCCCGACCTACAATGAGCAGTTCTTC.

This clonotype was recorded at least ten times. The chain is built from TRBV5-1 and TRBJ1-4; 7 nucleotides align to TRBD1. Germline CDR1 is SGHRS and CDR2 is YFSETQ. This CDR3 is 14 amino acids long. V was pared by 4 bases and J by 8 bases, with 8 bases of the junction left unmatched. CDR3 sequence reads: CASSLGQAGEKLFF. DNA of the CDR3: TGCGCCAGCAGCCTAGGACAGGCGGGGGAAAAACTGTTTTTT.

This clonotype was picked up a small number of times. The rearrangement joins TRBV19 to TRBJ1-5; D uncertain. Trimming took off 8 bases at V and 1 base at J, with 15 bases between the two ends. The CDR3 is 15 residues long. Per the germline V gene, CDR1 is LNHDA and CDR2 is SQIVND (reference sequence). The CDR3 region has the DNA TGTGCCAGTCGCAATTTAAGGAACAGCAATCAGCCCCAGCATTTT. It yields the protein CASRNLRNSNQPQHF.

The chain uses TRBV7-8 and TRBJ1-2, with D possibly being TRBD1 (5 bases). Trimming left V 3 bases short and J 8 bases short, with 19 bases between. The germline V gene encodes CDR1 SGHVS and CDR2 FQNEAQ. The CDR3 is 15 amino acids. CDR3 loop: CASSLVRQGVSGYTF. The CDR3 region has the DNA TGTGCCAGCAGCTTGGTGCGCCAGGGAGTGTCAGGCTACACCTTC. The whole variable domain, remainder taken from reference TRBV7-8 and TRBJ1-2, is GAGVSQSPRYKVAKRGQDVALRCDPISGHVSLFWYQQALGQGPEFLTYFQNEAQLDKSGLPSDRFFAERPEGSVSTLKIQRTQQEDSAVYLCASSLVRQGVSGYTFGSGTRLTVV.

This clonotype was counted at least ten times. The chain is built from TRBV20-1 and TRBJ2-2; D uncertain. Trimming took off 6 bases at V and 4 bases at J, with 15 bases between the two ends. Per the germline V gene, CDR1 is DFQATT and CDR2 is SNEGSKA (reference sequence). This CDR3 comprises 14 residues. The CDR3 protein is CSATRSSLTGELFF. The CDR3 region has the DNA TGCAGTGCGACCCGTTCGTCCCTCACCGGGGAGCTGTTTTTT.

This clonotype was recorded many times. The genes are TRBV2 and TRBJ2-3; D remains ambiguous. V lost 6 bases, J lost 6 bases, and 10 bases lay in between. CDR1 SNHLY and CDR2 FYNNEI come from the germline V gene. This CDR3 spans 12 amino acids. The CDR3 DNA reads as TGTGCCAGCAGCGGCCGGCATGATACGCAGTATTTT. Its protein is CASSGRHDTQYF.

This clonotype was seen at least ten times. The gene calls are TRBV20-1 and TRBJ2-3, with 7 bases identical to TRBD2. J gave up 2 bases and V 2 bases, and 13 bases lay outside the gene matches. The length of the CDR3 is 17 residues. CDR1 is DFQATT, CDR2 SNEGSKA, per germline (reference sequence). This CDR3 is CSARIPLAGLITDTQYF. DNA for the CDR3: TGCAGTGCTAGAATACCCTTAGCGGGTTTAATCACAGATACGCAGTATTTT.

This clonotype was seen many times. V gene TRBV20-1 combines with J gene TRBJ2-1, with TRBD2 matching 8 bases. Germline-derived CDR1 and CDR2 are DFQATT and SNEGSKA (reference sequence). Trimming at V came to 2 bases and at J to 4 bases, leaving 10 bases not matched to a gene. The CDR3 sequence is 16 residues long. The CDR3 DNA reads TGCAGTGCTAGACCGTTCCCGGGACTAGGGTACAATGAGCAGTTCTTC. It is translated as CSARPFPGLGYNEQFF.

This clonotype was detected many times. This rearrangement joins TRBV12-3 or TRBV12-4 to TRBJ2-2, with D possibly being TRBD1 (6 bases). CDR3 size: 14 residues. V lost 7 bases and J 7 bases, leaving 16 bases between the germline ends. The CDR3 here is CASTLPIGGGELFF. In DNA, the CDR3 is TGTGCCAGCACCCTCCCCATAGGGGGCGGGGAGCTGTTTTTT.

J is TRBJ2-7 and V is TRBV4-2; 8 positions agree with TRBD2. V was clipped by 1 base and J by 4 bases; unmatched bases: 3. The CDR3 covers 14 residues. CDR1 is LGHNA and CDR2 is YNFKEQ in the germline V gene. The DNA of the CDR3 is TGTGCCAGCAGCCAAGGGGAGCGGGAGTACGAGCAGTACTTC. It encodes CASSQGEREYEQYF.

V is TRBV23-1 and J is TRBJ1-5, with D maybe TRBD1 (6 bases). TRBV23-1 is placed among ORFs of uncertain function. The V gene lost 4 bases and the J gene lost 6 bases, with 16 bases spanning the gap. CDR3 length: 15 residues. Here the CDR3 reads CASSPRGGEGQPQHF. The CDR3 nucleotides are TGCGCCAGCAGTCCCCGAGGGGGGGAAGGTCAGCCCCAGCATTTT.

Ten or more counts support this clonotype. The rearrangement links TRBV3-1 to TRBJ2-1; D remains ambiguous. V shed 4 bases and J shed 2 bases, with 9 bases lying between them. CDR3 length equals 14 residues. CDR1 LGHDT and CDR2 YNNKEL come from the germline V gene (reference sequence). Here the CDR3 DNA reads TGTGCCAGCAGCCGGGGTGGACCCTACAATGAGCAGTTCTTC. Translated, it gives CASSRGGPYNEQFF.

This clonotype has a handful of counts. The chain uses TRBV2 and TRBJ2-1, with TRBD2 identical over 13 bases. Germline assignment: CDR1 SNHLY and CDR2 FYNNEI. The J segment lost 3 bases and the V segment lost 3 bases, leaving 2 bases of the junction unmatched. The CDR3 extends over 16 amino acids. CDR3 DNA sequence: TGTGCCAGCAGTGACGGGACTAGCGGGATCTACAATGAGCAGTTCTTC. This gives the protein CASSDGTSGIYNEQFF.

This sequence joins TRBV2 and TRBJ2-5; the match to TRBD1 covers 9 bases. Germline V gene data show CDR1 as SNHLY and CDR2 as FYNNEI. V was clipped by 5 bases and J by 5 bases; unmatched bases: 6. The CDR3 is 14 amino acids. The CDR3 DNA reads as TGTGCCAGCAGTCGGGACAGGGCGGGGGAGACCCAGTACTTC. This translates into CASSRDRAGETQYF.

The chain combines TRBV12-3 or TRBV12-4 with TRBJ1-1; D remains ambiguous. Trimming removed 6 bases from V and 0 bases from J, with 11 bases in between. The CDR3 has 14 residues. CDR3 DNA sequence: TGTGCCAGCAGCCTCGCATGGCTGAACACTGAAGCTTTCTTT. It codes for CASSLAWLNTEAFF.

This clonotype was observed at least ten times. The chain employs TRBV5-1 and TRBJ1-1; D call uncertain. The V gene lost 0 bases and the J gene lost 1 base, with 4 bases spanning the gap. The germline gives CDR1 SGHRS, CDR2 YFSETQ. The length of the CDR3 is 13 residues. Here the CDR3 reads CASSLARNTEAFF. The DNA of the CDR3 is TGCGCCAGCAGCTTGGCGCGGAACACTGAAGCTTTCTTT.

This clonotype came up many times. The chain carries TRBV5-1 and TRBJ2-5; D is undetermined. CDR3 size: 14 residues. Trimming took off 8 bases at V and 1 base at J, with 15 bases between the two ends. Germline V gene data show CDR1 as SGHRS and CDR2 as YFSETQ. The CDR3 region is CASSLFGTQETQYF. The CDR3 DNA reads TGCGCCAGTAGCCTTTTTGGAACCCAAGAGACCCAGTACTTC.

At least ten counts were recorded for this clonotype. The rearrangement links TRBV29-1 to TRBJ2-2, with 7 bases that match TRBD1. Germline V CDR1 and CDR2: SQVTM, ANQGSEA. J gave up 5 bases and V 6 bases, and 6 bases lay outside the gene matches. This CDR3 spans 13 amino acids. CDR3 region: CSVRGPNTGELFF. The CDR3 nucleotides are TGCAGCGTGAGGGGGCCTAATACCGGGGAGCTGTTTTTT.

A few counts support this clonotype. This chain uses TRBV5-1 with TRBJ2-1; a weak D match, TRBD2 (5 bases). Looked up from germline, CDR1 is SGHRS and CDR2 is YFSETQ. This CDR3 contains 15 residues. Trimming took 1 base from V and 6 from J, leaving 14 bases between them. CDR3 DNA sequence: TGCGCCAGCAGCTTGATGGGAGTTTTCGGCAATGAGCAGTTCTTC. Its protein is CASSLMGVFGNEQFF.

This clonotype was counted at least ten times. This rearrangement joins TRBV7-9 to TRBJ2-1, with D possibly TRBD2 on 6 matching bases. This CDR3 comprises 14 residues. Germline values: CDR1 SEHNR, CDR2 FQNEAQ (reference sequence). V lost 6 bases, J lost 3 bases, and 12 bases lay in between. This chain's CDR3 is CASSLAGIYNEQFF. CDR3 bases: TGTGCCAGCAGTTTGGCGGGGATCTACAATGAGCAGTTCTTC.

Ten or more counts support this clonotype. The chain combines TRBV5-1 with TRBJ2-7; weak D call: TRBD2 (6 bases). The germline V gene has CDR1 SGHRS and CDR2 YFSETQ. Trimming took 6 bases from V and 2 from J, leaving 18 bases between them. The CDR3 is 15 residues long. The CDR3 loop is CASKSFGSPAYEQYF. In DNA, the CDR3 is TGCGCCAGCAAAAGTTTCGGGAGTCCCGCCTACGAGCAGTACTTC.